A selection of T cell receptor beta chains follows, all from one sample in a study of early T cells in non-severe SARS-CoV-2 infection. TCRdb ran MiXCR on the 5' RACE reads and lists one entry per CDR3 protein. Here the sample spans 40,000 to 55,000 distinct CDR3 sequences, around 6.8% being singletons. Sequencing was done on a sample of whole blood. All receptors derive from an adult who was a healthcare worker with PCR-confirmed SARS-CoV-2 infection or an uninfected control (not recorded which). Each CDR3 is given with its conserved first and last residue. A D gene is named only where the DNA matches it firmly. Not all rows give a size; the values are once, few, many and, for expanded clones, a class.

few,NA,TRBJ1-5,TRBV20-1,TGCAGTGCTAGGGGTGACGGTGAGCCCCAGCATTTT,CSARGDGEPQHF
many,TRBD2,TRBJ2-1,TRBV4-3,TGCGCCAGCAGCCAATTTCCTGGCGGGGGTGACAATGAGCAGTTCTTC,CASSQFPGGGDNEQFF
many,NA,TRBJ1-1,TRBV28,TGTGCCAGCAGTTTGTTGGGACCGAACACTGAAGCTTTCTTT,CASSLLGPNTEAFF
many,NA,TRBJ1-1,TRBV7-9,TGTGCCAGCAGCCTTGACACTCAGAACACTGAAGCTTTCTTT,CASSLDTQNTEAFF
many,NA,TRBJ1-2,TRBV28,TGTGCCAGCAGTAACCAGGTAGAGGGCTACACCTTC,CASSNQVEGYTF
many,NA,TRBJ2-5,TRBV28,TGTGCCAGCAGTTTTCAAGAGACCCAGTACTTC,CASSFQETQYF
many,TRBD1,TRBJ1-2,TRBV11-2,TGTGCCAGCAGCACGGGGACAGGCTATGGCTACACCTTC,CASSTGTGYGYTF
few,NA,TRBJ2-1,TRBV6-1,TGTGCCAGCAGCCCCAGAGGGGATTACTACAATGAGCAGTTCTTC,CASSPRGDYYNEQFF
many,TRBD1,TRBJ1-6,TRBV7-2,TGTGCCAGCAGCTCCGGACAGGGGGCTTACTCCTATAATTCACCCCTCCACTTT,CASSSGQGAYSYNSPLHF
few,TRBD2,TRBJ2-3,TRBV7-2,TGTGCCAGCAGCTTAGCGTTTAGCGGGGAGGATACGCAGTATTTT,CASSLAFSGEDTQYF
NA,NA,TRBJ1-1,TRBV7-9,TGTGCCAGCAGCTTAGCGTTGCCCCAAGACAAAAAAATTGTACTCCTTTTGCGAGGCACTGAAGCTTTCTTT,CASSLALPQDKKIVLLLRGTEAFF
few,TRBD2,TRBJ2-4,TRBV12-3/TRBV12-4,TGTGCCAGCAGTTTAGTGGCTAGCGGGGGGGCCGGAAACATTCAGTACTTC,CASSLVASGGAGNIQYF
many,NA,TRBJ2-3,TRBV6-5,TGTGCCAGCAGTTACTCTGGTTATACGCAGTATTTT,CASSYSGYTQYF
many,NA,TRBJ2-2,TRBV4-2,TGTGCCAGCAGCCAAGATCACAGCGGGCAGGTCGGGGAGCTGTTTTTT,CASSQDHSGQVGELFF
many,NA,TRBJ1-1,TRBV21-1,TGTGCCAGCAGCAAAAAGGAGAGAGAGGAAAACACTGAAGCTTTCTTT,CASSKKEREENTEAFF
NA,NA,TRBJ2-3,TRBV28,TGTGCCAGCAGTTTATTCGGCAAGTACTTAGATACGCAGTATTTT,CASSLFGKYLDTQYF
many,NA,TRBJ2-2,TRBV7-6,TGTGCCAGCAGCTACGGGGGAACCGGGGAGCTGTTTTTT,CASSYGGTGELFF
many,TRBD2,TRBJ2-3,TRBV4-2,TGTGCCAGCAGCCCCGCTCCCTCTAGCGGGGGGGGAGATACGCAGTATTTT,CASSPAPSSGGGDTQYF
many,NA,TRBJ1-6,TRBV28,TGTGCCAGCAGTTCAGGACTGGGGGCAGCGGCACCCCTCCACTTT,CASSSGLGAAAPLHF
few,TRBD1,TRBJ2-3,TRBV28,TGTGCCAGCAGTCCCCGGACAGGGAAGAGCACAGATACGCAGTATTTT,CASSPRTGKSTDTQYF
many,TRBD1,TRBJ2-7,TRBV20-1,TGCAGTGCCACGTCACCGGGACAGGGTTCCTACGAGCAGTACTTC,CSATSPGQGSYEQYF
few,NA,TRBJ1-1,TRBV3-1,TGTGCCAGCAGCCAACGCGACGCAGGCACTGAAGCTTTCTTT,CASSQRDAGTEAFF
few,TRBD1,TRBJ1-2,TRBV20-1,TGCAGTGCCAAAGGGACAGGGGTAAACTATGGCTACACCTTC,CSAKGTGVNYGYTF
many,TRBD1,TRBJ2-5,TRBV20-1,TGCAGTGCGTGGACAGGGGGAGAGACCCAGTACTTC,CSAWTGGETQYF
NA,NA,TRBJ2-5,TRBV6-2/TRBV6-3,TGTGCCAGCAGTTATTCCCCTTCTCCGACCCAGTACTTC,CASSYSPSPTQYF
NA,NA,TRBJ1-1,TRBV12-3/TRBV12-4,TGTGCCAGCAGTACTGGGCCGAACACTGAAGCTTTCTTT,CASSTGPNTEAFF
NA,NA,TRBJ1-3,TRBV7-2,TGTGCCAGCAGCCAACGTGGGGCCTCTGGAAACACCATATATTTT,CASSQRGASGNTIYF
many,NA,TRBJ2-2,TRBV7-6,TGTGCCAGCAGCCGTTTCCGGGACTTCCGAGGGACCGGGGAGCTGTTTTTT,CASSRFRDFRGTGELFF
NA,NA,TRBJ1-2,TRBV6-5,TGTGCCAGCAGTTACCAGCAAGGGGTTACTAACTATGGCTACACCTTC,CASSYQQGVTNYGYTF
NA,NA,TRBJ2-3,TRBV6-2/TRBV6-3,TGTGCCAGCAGTTACCACGGACTACACCCCACAGATACGCAGTATTTT,CASSYHGLHPTDTQYF
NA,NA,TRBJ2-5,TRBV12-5,TGTGCTAGTGCTTTAGGAGGGGTGATAGAGACCCAGTACTTC,CASALGGVIETQYF
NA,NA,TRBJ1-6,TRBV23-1,TGCGCCAGCAGTCACCCTAGACAGTACTCCTATAATTCACCCCTCCACTTT,CASSHPRQYSYNSPLHF
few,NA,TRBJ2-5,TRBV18,TGTGCCAGCTCACCACCGTCCACGAGGGGCCAAGAGACCCAGTACTTC,CASSPPSTRGQETQYF
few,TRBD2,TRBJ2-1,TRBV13,TGTGCCAGCAGCCCCGGGACTAGCGGGGGTAGCTCCTACAATGAGCAGTTCTTC,CASSPGTSGGSSYNEQFF
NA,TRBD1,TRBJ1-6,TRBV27,TGTGCCAGCACCTTTCGCCGTACAGCGGGAGGACAGGAGAATTCACCCCTCCACTTT,CASTFRRTAGGQENSPLHF
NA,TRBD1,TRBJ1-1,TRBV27,TGTGCCAGCAGTTTGCAGGGACAGGGAGTCCATGAAGCTTTCTTT,CASSLQGQGVHEAFF
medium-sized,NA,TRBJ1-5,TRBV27,TGTGCCAGCAGTTTATCCCAAGGGACCCAGCCCCAGCATTTT,CASSLSQGTQPQHF
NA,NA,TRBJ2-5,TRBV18,TGTGCCAGCTCACCACACAGTTTGGAGACCCAGTACTTC,CASSPHSLETQYF
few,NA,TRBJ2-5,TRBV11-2,TGTGCCAGCAGCTTAGGTGTACGGAGCGAAGAGACCCAGTACTTC,CASSLGVRSEETQYF
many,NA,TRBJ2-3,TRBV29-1,TGCAGCGTTCTGGGTGATTTGTTGACAGATACGCAGTATTTT,CSVLGDLLTDTQYF